Presented here are 2 T cell receptor beta chains from one specimen sequenced in a study of shared clonotypes between healthy human individuals. This table comes from immunoSEQ multiplex PCR, and its TCRdb copy is limited to in-frame clones, with some not included. The table lists 1,500,000 or so clones, less than 99% of them singletons. Specimen: naive CD4+ T cells sorted from blood. This sample's subset: CD45RA+ positively selected. The receptor set was obtained from a man aged 25-45 years in good health.

This chain uses TRBV4-1 with TRBJ2-3, with unresolved D. The CDR3 runs to 14 residues. The germline V and J ends were trimmed by 0 bases and 7 bases, with 11 bases remaining between them. Germline CDR1 reads MGHRA; CDR2 reads YSYEKL. CDR3 amino acids: CASSQDLRANTQYF. CDR3 DNA sequence: TGCGCCAGCAGCCAAGATTTAAGGGCAAATACGCAGTATTTT.

J is TRBJ1-1 and V is TRBV28, with 7 positions matching TRBD1. The V gene end was trimmed by 4 bases and the J gene end by 0 bases; junction bases not matched to a gene: 8. The CDR3 sequence is 16 residues long. CDR1 and CDR2 from the germline V gene are MDHEN and SYDVKM. Written as DNA, the CDR3 is TGTGCCAGCAGTTCTCACCACAGGGGACTGAACACTGAAGCTTTCTTT. It is translated as CASSSHHRGLNTEAFF.